This T cell receptor (beta chain) was obtained from a study of blood T cells in healthy people across ages. Study results and limitations: Diversity figures derived from one million T cells were judged to underestimate the true value. With unsorted PBMCs, a conclusive comparison of naive versus antigen-experienced cells was not possible.

Using a J-beta primer mix together with a sample-barcoded 5' primer, a second PCR was run for about 6 to 12 cycles. In TCRdb, the 5' RACE reads were re-called with MiXCR into one record per CDR3 protein. The sample includes roughly 1,700,000 distinct CDR3 sequences, 28% seen only once; the top ten take about 7.7%. This clonotype turned up a few times. Its cognate antigen is unknown. The sequence was collected from a woman between 25 and 40 years old in good health. The sequencing sample was made of blood.

The CDR3 spells CATSRDLAKNIQYF. In DNA form, the CDR3 reads TGTGCCACCAGCAGAGATCTAGCCAAAAACATTCAGTACTTC. This chain links TRBV15 with TRBJ2-4, with D unresolved. This CDR3 has 14 amino acids. V gave up 0 bases and J gave up 0 bases, with 3 bases separating them. CDR1 LNHNV and CDR2 YYDKDF come from the germline V gene (reference sequence).